The T cell receptor (beta chain) described here comes from a study of blood T cells in healthy people across ages. The study, taken as a whole, reports: When one million T cells were used, diversity estimates were thought to be underestimates.

Germline-derived CDR1 and CDR2 are SGHRS and YFSETQ. The CDR3 has 14 residues. For this clonotype: The antigen is unknown.

The use of a sample-barcoded 5' primer and a J-beta primer mix characterized a second PCR of roughly 6 to 12 cycles. TCRdb called the 5' RACE reads again in MiXCR, with one record for every CDR3 protein. The repertoire has about 780,000 distinct CDR3 sequences, less than 80% of them found once; the top ten carry roughly a quarter. Isolated per sample were at least 6 million PBMCs. Extracted total RNA amounted to at least 5.5 micrograms for each sample. Sequenced: blood. The chain recombines TRBV5-1 with TRBJ2-4, with D perhaps TRBD2 (6 bases). The end of the DNA is better explained by TRBJ2-7, so the J call may be wrong. The receptor's source is a man younger than 40 in good health. In DNA form, the CDR3 reads TGCGCCAGCAGCTTCGGGGGAGGAATCTACGAGCAGTACTTC. Its translation is CASSFGGGIYEQYF.